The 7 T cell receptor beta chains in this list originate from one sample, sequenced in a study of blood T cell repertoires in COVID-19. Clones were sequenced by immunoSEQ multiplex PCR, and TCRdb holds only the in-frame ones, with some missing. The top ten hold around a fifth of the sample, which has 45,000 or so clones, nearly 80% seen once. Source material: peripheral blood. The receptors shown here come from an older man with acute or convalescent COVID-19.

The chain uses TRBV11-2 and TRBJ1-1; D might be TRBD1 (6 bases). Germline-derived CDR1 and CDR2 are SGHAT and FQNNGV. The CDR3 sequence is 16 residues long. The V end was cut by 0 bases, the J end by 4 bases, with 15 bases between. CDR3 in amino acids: CASSLDLGQGRTEAFF. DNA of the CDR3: TGTGCCAGCAGCTTAGATCTGGGGCAGGGGCGCACTGAAGCTTTCTTT.

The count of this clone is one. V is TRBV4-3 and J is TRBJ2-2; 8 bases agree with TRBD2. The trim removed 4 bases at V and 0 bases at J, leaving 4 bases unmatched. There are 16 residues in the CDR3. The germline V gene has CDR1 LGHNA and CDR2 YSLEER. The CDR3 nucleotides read TGCGCCAGCAGCCCCGGGGGGGGGCCGAACACCGGGGAGCTGTTTTTT. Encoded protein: CASSPGGGPNTGELFF.

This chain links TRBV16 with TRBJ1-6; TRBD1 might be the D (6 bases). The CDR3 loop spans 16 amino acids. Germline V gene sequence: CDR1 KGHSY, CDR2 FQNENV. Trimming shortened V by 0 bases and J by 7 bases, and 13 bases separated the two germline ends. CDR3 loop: CASSQSVAGANSPLHF. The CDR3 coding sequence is TGTGCCAGCAGCCAATCGGTAGCAGGGGCAAATTCACCCCTCCACTTT.

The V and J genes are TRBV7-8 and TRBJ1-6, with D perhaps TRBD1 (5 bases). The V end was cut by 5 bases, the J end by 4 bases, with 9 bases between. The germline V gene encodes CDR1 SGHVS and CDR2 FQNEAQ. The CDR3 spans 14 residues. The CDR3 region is CASSLQAYNSPLHF. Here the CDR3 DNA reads TGTGCCAGCAGCCTACAGGCTTATAATTCACCCCTCCACTTT.

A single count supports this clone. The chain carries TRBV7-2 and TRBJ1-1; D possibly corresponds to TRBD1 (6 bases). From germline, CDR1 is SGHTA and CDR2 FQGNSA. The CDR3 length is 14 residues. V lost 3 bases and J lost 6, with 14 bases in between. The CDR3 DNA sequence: TGTGCCAGCAGCTTCCGGGGACATCCCTCTGAAGCTTTCTTT. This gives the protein CASSFRGHPSEAFF.

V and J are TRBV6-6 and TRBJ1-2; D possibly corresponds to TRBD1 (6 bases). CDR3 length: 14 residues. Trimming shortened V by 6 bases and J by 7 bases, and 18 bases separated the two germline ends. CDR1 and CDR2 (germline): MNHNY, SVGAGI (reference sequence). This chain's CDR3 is CASSLSRGGLGYTF. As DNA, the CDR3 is TGTGCCAGCAGCCTCAGCCGTGGGGGCCTTGGCTACACCTTC.

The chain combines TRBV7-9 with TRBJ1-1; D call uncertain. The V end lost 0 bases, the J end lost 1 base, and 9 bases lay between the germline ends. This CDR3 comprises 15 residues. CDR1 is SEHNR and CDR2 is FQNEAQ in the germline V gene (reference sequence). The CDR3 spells CASSLAAGRNTEAFF. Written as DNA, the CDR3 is TGTGCCAGCAGCTTAGCGGCAGGAAGGAACACTGAAGCTTTCTTT.